Below, 16 T cell receptor beta chains from the same sample are listed, as sequenced in a study of T cells in women clearing cervical HPV infection. Generated by immunoSEQ multiplex PCR, the TCRdb table keeps only in-frame clones and is missing some. The table lists approximately 34,000 clones. Sequencing was carried out using blood buffy coat. The receptors were gathered from a woman aged 18 to 75 with a cervical HPV16 infection that either progressed to CIN3+ or cleared (not recorded which).

As regards this clone: The sequence runs out 3 residues before the end of the CDR3; the remainder is reconstructed from the germline J gene. The chain combines TRBV7-6 with TRBJ1-2; 8 nucleotides line up with TRBD1. The germline V gene has CDR1 SGHVS and CDR2 FNYEAQ. The length of the CDR3 is 13 residues. The sequenced CDR3 bases are TGTGCCAGCAGCTTAGACAGGGGGTACGAC. It encodes CASSLDRGYD. The full CDR3 protein reads CASSLDRGYDYTF.

Here the CDR3 reads CASSMGLAGGYEQYF. The sequenced CDR3 bases are TGTGCCAGTAGTATGGGACTAGCGGGAGGTTACGAG. V and J are TRBV19 and TRBJ2-7; 15 bases line up with TRBD2. The read ends 3 residues before the CDR3 terminus; that terminus is restored from the germline J gene. CDR1 is LNHDA, CDR2 SQIVND, per germline (reference sequence). The CDR3 is made up of 15 amino acids. Trimming cost V 3 bases and J 4 bases; bases outside gene matches: 1. The variable domain in full, with the rest retrieved from reference TRBV19 and TRBJ2-7, is DGGITQSPKYLFRKEGQNVTLSCEQNLNHDAMYWYRQDPGQGLRLIYYSQIVNDFQKGDIAEGYSVSREKKESFPLTVTSAQKNPTAFYLCASSMGLAGGYEQYFGPGTRLTVT.

CDR3 amino acids: CASSVEAGAVGQYF. CDR3 bases read: TGTGCCAGCAGCGTGGAGGCCGGTGCGGTAGGT. The chain couples TRBV7-9 to TRBJ2-4; tentatively, D is TRBD2 (5 bases). The observed sequence ends 3 residues before the CDR3 terminus, with the missing tail filled in from the germline J gene. CDR1 is SEHNR, CDR2 FQNEAQ, per germline (reference sequence). The CDR3 loop spans 14 amino acids. Based on the CDR3 plus reference TRBV7-9 and TRBJ2-4, the full variable domain is DTGVSQNPRHKITKRGQNVTFRCDPISEHNRLYWYRQTLGQGPEFLTYFQNEAQLEKSRLLSDRFSAERPKGSFSTLEIQRTEQGDSAMYLCASSVEAGAVGQYFGAGTRLSVL.

Regarding this clone: The CDR3 is cut off 3 residues early in the read; its end comes from the germline J gene. J is TRBJ2-2 and V is TRBV20-1; no clear D gene. CDR1 is DFQATT, CDR2 SNEGSKA, per germline (reference sequence). There are 13 residues in the CDR3. V was shortened by 5 bases and J by 0 bases, with 7 bases between the two germline ends. CDR3 DNA (partial): TGCAGTGCTCAGAGGCCGAACACCGGGGAG. Translation: CSAQRPNTGE. The full CDR3 is CSAQRPNTGELFF.

In regard to this clone: The read halts 3 residues ahead of the CDR3 end, with the missing end drawn from the germline J gene. The gene calls are TRBV2 and TRBJ1-2; the D gene is possibly TRBD1 (6 bases). CDR1 SNHLY and CDR2 FYNNEI come from the germline V gene. The CDR3 covers 12 residues. CDR3: CASSAGDYDYTF. The CDR3 bases that were read are TGTGCCAGCAGCGCAGGGGACTACGAC.

Remarks on this clone: The read ends 3 residues shy of where the CDR3 ends; the end is completed using the germline J gene. The V gene is TRBV5-6, the J gene TRBJ1-2; 12 positions agree with TRBD1. CDR3 length: 15 residues. Germline V lookup: CDR1 SGHDT, CDR2 YYEEEE. CDR3 sequence: CASSFRDRGQWGYTF. The covered CDR3 bases are TGTGCCAGCAGCTTTAGGGACAGGGGGCAGTGGGGC.

To note about this clone: The DNA ends 3 residues before the CDR3 does, and the rest of the CDR3 is filled in from the germline J gene. The chain employs TRBV3-1 (or the pseudogene TRBV3-2) and TRBJ2-5, with 9 bases identical to TRBD2. The CDR3 loop spans 15 amino acids. The V gene's germline CDR1 is LGHDT and CDR2 YNNKEL (reference sequence). Trimming cost V 1 base and J 3 bases; bases outside gene matches: 3. The CDR3 region is CASSQGSGSEETQYF. The DNA read from the CDR3 is TGTGCCAGCAGCCAAGGTAGCGGGAGTGAAGAGACC.

As concerns this clone: The read finishes 3 residues shy of the CDR3 end, and the germline J gene is used to complete it. V and J are TRBV7-3 and TRBJ2-2, with 9 bases that match TRBD2. V dropped 3 bases and J dropped 4; count of bases not matched to a gene: 6. CDR3 size: 16 residues. From germline, CDR1 is SGHTA and CDR2 FQGTGA. The CDR3 sequence is CASSFSGGELTGELFF. The sequenced part of the CDR3 DNA is TGTGCCAGCAGCTTTAGCGGGGGAGAACTCACCGGGGAG. The variable domain in full, with the rest retrieved from reference TRBV7-3 and TRBJ2-2, is GAGVSQTPSNKVTEKGKYVELRCDPISGHTALYWYRQSLGQGPEFLIYFQGTGAADDSGLPNDRFFAVRPEGSVSTLKIQRTERGDSAVYLCASSFSGGELTGELFFGEGSRLTVL.

As concerns this clone: The CDR3 is cut off 3 residues early in the read; its end comes from the germline J gene. This chain links TRBV4-2 with TRBJ2-3; TRBD2 agrees at 7 bases. Germline V lookup: CDR1 LGHNA, CDR2 YNFKEQ. This CDR3 spans 14 amino acids. V gave up 7 bases and J gave up 0 bases; unmatched junction bases: 4. CDR3 residues: CASKNSGSTDTQYF. The sequenced CDR3 bases are TGTGCCAGCAAAAATAGCGGGAGCACAGATACG.

Regarding this clone: The read falls 3 residues short of the CDR3 end, and the missing part is taken from the germline J gene. The gene calls are TRBV29-1 and TRBJ2-7; no firm D call. The V gene lost 4 bases and the J gene lost 0 bases, with 4 bases spanning the gap. The CDR3 contains 11 residues. The germline CDR1 and CDR2 sequences are SQVTM and ANQGSEA. CDR3: CSVGHSYEQYF. CDR3 bases read: TGCAGCGTTGGGCACTCCTACGAG.

The CDR3 spells CASSLGQRGGPDTQYF. The DNA read from the CDR3 is TGCGCCAGCAGCTTGGGCCAGCGGGGGGGCCCGGATACG. The chain joins TRBV5-1 to TRBJ2-3; 10 bases are a match to TRBD2. The read gets to within 3 residues of the CDR3 end, and the germline J gene fills in the rest. After removal of 0 bases from V and 6 bases from J, the junction contained 7 bases not matched to a gene. Per the germline V gene, CDR1 is SGHRS and CDR2 is YFSETQ. The CDR3 is made up of 16 amino acids.

For this clone: The read ends 3 residues before the CDR3 terminus; that terminus is restored from the germline J gene. This chain connects TRBV5-6 to TRBJ2-2; possible D gene TRBD1, 6 bases. Trimming stripped 1 base from V and 6 bases from J, with 13 bases between. Germline CDR1 SGHDT, CDR2 YYEEEE. CDR3 size: 15 residues. CDR3 DNA, as far as it was read: TGTGCCAGCAGCTTGTCCGGGACAACTCCCGGGGAG. Residues: CASSLSGTTPGE. The whole CDR3 protein reads CASSLSGTTPGELFF. Full variable domain (outside the CDR3, taken from reference TRBV5-6 and TRBJ2-2): DAGVTQSPTHLIKTRGQQVTLRCSPKSGHDTVSWYQQALGQGPQFIFQYYEEEERQRGNFPDRFSGHQFPNYSSELNVNALLLGDSALYLCASSLSGTTPGELFFGEGSRLTVL.

Points on this clone: The CDR3 end lies 3 residues beyond the end of the read and is filled in from the germline J gene. The chain combines TRBV20-1 with TRBJ1-1, with D possibly matching TRBD1 (5 bases). The CDR3 has 16 amino acids. The germline gives CDR1 DFQATT, CDR2 SNEGSKA (reference sequence). V lost 0 bases and J 0 bases, leaving 14 bases between the germline ends. The part of the CDR3 DNA that was read is TGCAGTGCTAGAGACAGGGTAAAAGAGGTGAACACTGAA. This codes for CSARDRVKEVNTE. The entire CDR3 reads CSARDRVKEVNTEAFF.

About this clone itself: The read terminates 3 residues before the CDR3 end, so the remaining end is supplied by the germline J gene. The rearrangement uses TRBV5-1 and TRBJ1-1; 8 bases agree with TRBD1. J gave up 2 bases and V 2 bases, and 5 bases lay outside the gene matches. Germline CDR1 and CDR2: SGHRS and YFSETQ. The CDR3 runs to 15 residues. Here the CDR3 reads CASSLGTGDNTEAFF. Incomplete CDR3 DNA: TGCGCCAGCAGCTTAGGGACAGGTGATAACACTGAA.

In regard to this clone: The read falls 3 residues short of the CDR3 end, and the missing part is taken from the germline J gene. V and J are TRBV5-1 and TRBJ2-3; 11 nucleotides agree with TRBD2. This CDR3 is built from 16 residues. V was pared by 0 bases and J by 1 base, with 1 base of the junction left unmatched. Per germline, CDR1 SGHRS and CDR2 YFSETQ. The DNA read from the CDR3 is TGCGCCAGCAGCTTGGAACTAGCGGGGGGCACAGATACG. Its protein product is CASSLELAGGTDT. In full, the CDR3 is CASSLELAGGTDTQYF.

On this clone itself: The read ends 3 residues early relative to the CDR3; the germline J gene fills the gap. This chain joins TRBV30 and TRBJ2-3; perhaps TRBD1 as D (5 bases). Looked up from germline, CDR1 is GTSNPN and CDR2 is SVGIG (reference sequence). The CDR3 runs 15 residues. V was cut by 7 bases and J by 0 bases, with 17 bases left in between. CDR3 sequence: CAYDPRSGSTDTQYF. The part of the CDR3 DNA that was read is TGTGCCTACGACCCCCGGTCAGGGAGCACAGATACG.